A selection of T cell receptor beta chains follows, all from one sample in a study of post-analysis software for immune sequencing data. From the PCR reads, TCRdb called clonotypes with MiXCR, one entry per CDR3 protein. Here the sample spans hundreds of thousands of distinct CDR3 sequences, 25% to 30% being singletons. Sample: blood. These receptors all stem from a girl aged 10 to 17 with multiple sclerosis. CDR3s include the opening cysteine and the closing phenylalanine or tryptophan. A D gene is named only where the DNA matches it firmly. Some rows have no size entry. The others give once, few or many, or a class for an expanded clone.

.	.	TRBV4-2	TRBJ1-5	CASSQELGRAQPQHF	TGTGCCAGCAGCCAAGAGTTGGGCAGGGCTCAGCCCCAGCATTTT
.	.	TRBV5-1	TRBJ1-6	CASSFRTGSLLHF	TGCGCCAGCAGCTTCCGGACCGGGTCCCTCCTCCACTTT
.	few	TRBV5-5	TRBJ2-1	CASSLEGVNEQFF	TGTGCCAGCAGCTTGGAGGGGGTCAATGAGCAGTTCTTC
TRBD2	few	TRBV20-1	TRBJ2-1	CSAKTRETSFVGAGGPREQFF	TGCAGTGCTAAAACAAGGGAAACCTCGTTCGTGGGAGCGGGAGGGCCACGTGAGCAGTTCTTC
.	.	TRBV7-9	TRBJ1-5	CASSWEGQPQHF	TGTGCCAGCAGCTGGGAGGGGCAGCCCCAGCATTTT
TRBD2	few	TRBV20-1	TRBJ2-1	CSAPIQRGTLNEQFF	TGCAGTGCCCCTATCCAGCGGGGGACCTTAAATGAGCAGTTCTTC
TRBD2	.	TRBV7-2	TRBJ2-3	CASSPGGGKVREGLRDTQYF	TGTGCCAGCAGCCCGGGTGGGGGGAAAGTGCGGGAGGGCCTTCGAGATACGCAGTATTTT
TRBD1	few	TRBV7-2	TRBJ2-1	CASSLSATGGYEQFF	TGTGCCAGCAGCTTAAGTGCGACAGGGGGGTATGAGCAGTTCTTC
TRBD2	few	TRBV20-1	TRBJ2-1	CSAMGVAGGEQFF	TGCAGTGCCATGGGGGTAGCGGGAGGTGAGCAGTTCTTC
.	few	TRBV28	TRBJ2-3	CASSKLRTGGEDTQYF	TGTGCCAGCAGTAAGCTACGGACGGGCGGGGAAGATACGCAGTATTTT
TRBD2	few	TRBV5-1	TRBJ2-2	CASREGLAGTNAGELFF	TGCGCCAGCAGGGAGGGACTAGCGGGAACGAATGCCGGGGAGCTGTTTTTT
.	.	TRBV12-3/TRBV12-4	TRBJ1-1	CASSNPGTTAFF	TGTGCCAGCAGCAATCCCGGGACGACGGCTTTCTTT
.	.	TRBV24-1	TRBJ2-1	CATRGRGQNEQFF	TGTGCCACCAGGGGCCGTGGGCAGAATGAGCAGTTCTTC
.	few	TRBV10-3	TRBJ2-1	CAISESVALSNNEQFF	TGTGCCATCAGTGAGTCGGTAGCGCTATCCAACAATGAGCAGTTCTTC
.	.	TRBV2	TRBJ1-6	CASSAGRGSPLHF	TGTGCCAGCAGCGCCGGTAGGGGGTCACCCCTCCACTTT
TRBD1	few	TRBV20-1	TRBJ1-1	CSATRGRRTEAFF	TGCAGTGCGACCAGGGGGCGTCGGACTGAAGCTTTCTTT
.	.	TRBV7-9	TRBJ2-2	CASTGTQTDTGELFF	TGTGCCAGCACCGGGACCCAAACGGACACCGGGGAGCTGTTTTTT
.	many	TRBV4-3	TRBJ2-7	CASSQDFGGRDEQYF	TGCGCCAGCAGCCAAGATTTTGGGGGGCGGGACGAGCAGTACTTC
TRBD2	few	TRBV20-1	TRBJ2-5	CSARGGRVGGVEQYF	TGCAGTGCTAGAGGGGGGAGGGTCGGGGGTGTGGAGCAGTACTTC
TRBD2	.	TRBV6-2/TRBV6-3	TRBJ2-1	CASSKLESSGRVPEQFF	TGTGCCAGCAGTAAACTAGAATCTAGCGGGAGGGTTCCTGAGCAGTTCTTC
TRBD1	few	TRBV7-9	TRBJ1-1	CASSARTGPTEAFF	TGTGCCAGCAGCGCCAGGACAGGGCCCACTGAAGCTTTCTTT
.	.	TRBV3-1	TRBJ2-7	CASSQGFRAAEQYF	TGTGCCAGCAGCCAAGGATTCAGGGCCGCCGAGCAGTACTTC
TRBD2	few	TRBV7-2	TRBJ2-5	CASSYLPLLAGGPGETQYF	TGTGCCAGCAGCTACTTACCTCTATTGGCGGGGGGGCCTGGAGAGACCCAGTACTTC
TRBD2	.	TRBV20-1	TRBJ2-3	CSADSPGAGGADTQYF	TGCAGTGCCGACTCCCCCGGGGCGGGAGGGGCAGATACGCAGTATTTT
.	.	TRBV7-2	TRBJ1-1	CVSSLVVTEAFF	TGTGTCAGCAGCTTAGTAGTTACTGAAGCTTTCTTT